Listed here are 14 T cell receptor beta chains from one sample, sequenced in a study of Graves' ophthalmopathy and Graves' hyperthyroidism. TCR beta CDR3 amplification used RNA transcripts. After a first-round RT-PCR with HTBI primers, a second-round multiplex PCR was run. TCRdb reprocessed the multiplex PCR reads with MiXCR, giving one entry per CDR3 protein. The sample consists of around 1,000,000 distinct CDR3 sequences, 35% to 40% of them appearing once. Source material: peripheral blood or thyroid tissue (not recorded which). The source of these receptors is an adult man with Graves' hyperthyroidism.

This clonotype has at least ten counts. This chain links TRBV7-2 with TRBJ2-5; D is possibly TRBD2 (6 bases). The germline gives CDR1 SGHTA, CDR2 FQGNSA. Between the trimmed V and J ends, which lost 1 base and 5 bases, there was a span of 14 bases. There are 15 residues in the CDR3. The CDR3, as DNA: TGTGCCAGCAGCTTAGAGCGCAGGGAGGCGGAGACCCAGTACTTC. Translation: CASSLERREAETQYF.

This clonotype was seen repeatedly, ten times or more. The chain has TRBV20-1 and TRBJ1-3; tentative D call: TRBD1 (5 bases). This CDR3 comprises 14 residues. CDR1 and CDR2 (germline): DFQATT, SNEGSKA (reference sequence). V lost 0 bases and J 1 base, leaving 7 bases between the germline ends. The CDR3 coding sequence is TGCAGTGCTAGAGATGCAGGGTCTGGAAACACCATATATTTT. As protein: CSARDAGSGNTIYF.

Turning to this clonotype: A much larger clone differs from this one at a single base, so this may be a read error. The chain couples TRBV5-1 to TRBJ1-1; D not certain. Germline CDR1 SGHRS, CDR2 YFSETQ. V shed 2 bases and J shed 10 bases, with 15 bases lying between them. This CDR3 comprises 13 residues. The CDR3 region has the DNA TGCGCCAGCAGCTTTCGACCACACGAGAGAGCTTTCTTT. Translated: CASSFRPHERAFF.

In this sample, this clonotype turned up many times. The chain uses TRBV29-1 and TRBJ2-7, with unresolved D. The CDR3 runs to 10 residues. Trimming pared 3 bases from V and 5 bases from J, leaving 5 bases between. The germline V gene encodes CDR1 SQVTM and CDR2 ANQGSEA. CDR3 nucleotides: TGCAGCGTTGATGGAGACGAGCAGTACTTC. It translates to CSVDGDEQYF.

This clonotype was detected only a few times. The V and J genes are TRBV24-1 and TRBJ1-6; 8 bases align to TRBD1. CDR1 and CDR2 (germline): KGHDR, SFDVKD. The V gene end was trimmed by 11 bases and the J gene end by 1 base; junction bases not matched to a gene: 12. This CDR3 contains 17 residues. The CDR3 loop reads CASSPGTGMSYNSPLHF. CDR3 DNA: TGTGCCAGCAGCCCCGGGACAGGAATGTCCTATAATTCACCCCTCCACTTT.

This clonotype was seen ten or more times. The chain employs TRBV7-6 and TRBJ2-7; D gene ambiguous. V was cut by 4 bases and J by 0 bases, with 7 bases left in between. CDR1 and CDR2 (germline): SGHVS, FNYEAQ. The CDR3 length is 13 residues. The CDR3 sequence is CASSSHSSYEQYF. The DNA for the CDR3 is TGTGCCAGCAGCTCCCATAGCTCCTACGAGCAGTACTTC.

The chain carries TRBV20-1 and TRBJ1-1, with 8 bases lining up with TRBD1. The CDR3 covers 13 residues. From germline, CDR1 is DFQATT and CDR2 SNEGSKA (reference sequence). After removal of 4 bases from V and 5 bases from J, the junction contained 6 bases not matched to a gene. CDR3 bases: TGCAGTGCTAAAACAGGGGGAGTTACTGAAGCTTTCTTT. The encoded protein is CSAKTGGVTEAFF.

Ten or more counts support this clonotype. The chain links TRBV20-1 to TRBJ1-2, with TRBD1 as a possible D gene (6 bases). CDR1 DFQATT and CDR2 SNEGSKA come from the germline V gene (reference sequence). The CDR3 spans 12 residues. Trimming took 5 bases from V and 4 from J, leaving 11 bases between them. The CDR3 DNA follows: TGCAGTGCTCAACAGGGAACCTATGGCTACACCTTC. It translates to CSAQQGTYGYTF.

This clonotype was seen just once. The chain couples TRBV25-1 to TRBJ2-7; 7 nucleotides align to TRBD1. The CDR3 spans 15 residues. The V and J ends lost 1 base and 5 bases, in that order; junction bases with no gene match: 8. CDR1 and CDR2 from the germline V gene are MGHDK and SYGVNS. The CDR3 loop is CASSEWVGGGHEQYF. The CDR3 nucleotides read TGTGCCAGCAGTGAATGGGTAGGGGGCGGCCACGAGCAGTACTTC.

J is TRBJ2-7 and V is TRBV15, with a tentative D call TRBD2 (5 bases). Trimming removed 3 bases at V and 6 bases at J, with 24 bases between. Germline CDR1 reads LNHNV; CDR2 reads YYDKDF (reference sequence). The CDR3 is made up of 17 amino acids. The CDR3 bases are TGTGCCACCAGCAGGCCAGAACGGACCGCCGGGGATAGCGAGCAGTACTTC. Protein sequence: CATSRPERTAGDSEQYF.

Many counts were recorded for this clonotype. The chain joins TRBV7-9 to TRBJ2-7, with D possibly TRBD2 on 5 matching bases. The CDR3 has 14 amino acids. V was clipped by 5 bases and J by 3 bases, with 14 bases between them. Germline V gives CDR1 SEHNR, CDR2 FQNEAQ (reference sequence). The CDR3 region is CASSGRTSYYEQYF. In DNA form, the CDR3 reads TGTGCCAGCAGCGGACGAACTAGTTACTACGAGCAGTACTTC.

This clonotype has ten or more counts. The chain carries TRBV29-1 and TRBJ2-7; D may be TRBD1 (5 bases). The ends were cut back, 5 bases at V and 9 bases at J, with 14 bases in the middle. This CDR3 is 11 amino acids long. CDR1 and CDR2 (germline): SQVTM, ANQGSEA. The CDR3 here is CSVLDSTGQYF. The CDR3 coding sequence is TGCAGCGTTCTCGACAGCACCGGGCAGTACTTC.

The chain couples TRBV20-1 to TRBJ2-7; D not certain. Trimming pared 4 bases from V and 0 bases from J, leaving 10 bases between. CDR3 size: 13 residues. Per germline, CDR1 DFQATT and CDR2 SNEGSKA (reference sequence). The CDR3 bases are TGCAGTGCTAAAGCCACAAACTCCTACGAGCAGTACTTC. It translates to CSAKATNSYEQYF.

The sample holds many counts of this clonotype. V usage is TRBV15 and J usage is TRBJ2-7, with a weak D call TRBD1 (5 bases). Trimming shortened V by 4 bases and J by 4 bases, and 11 bases separated the two germline ends. This CDR3 region has 13 residues. Germline V gene sequence: CDR1 LNHNV, CDR2 YYDKDF (reference sequence). The DNA of the CDR3 is TGTGCCACCAGCAACAGGTTCAGTTACGAGCAGTACTTC. Its protein product is CATSNRFSYEQYF.